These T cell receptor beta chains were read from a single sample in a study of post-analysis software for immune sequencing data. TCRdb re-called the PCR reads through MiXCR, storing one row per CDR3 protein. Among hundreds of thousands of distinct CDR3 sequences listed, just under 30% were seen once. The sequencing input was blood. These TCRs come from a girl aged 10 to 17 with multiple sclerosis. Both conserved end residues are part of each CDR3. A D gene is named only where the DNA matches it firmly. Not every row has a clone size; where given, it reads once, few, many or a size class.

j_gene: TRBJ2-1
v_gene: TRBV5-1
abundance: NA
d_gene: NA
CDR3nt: TGCGCCAGCAGCTTTGAGTTCGTCTACAATGAGCAGTTCTTC
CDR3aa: CASSFEFVYNEQFF

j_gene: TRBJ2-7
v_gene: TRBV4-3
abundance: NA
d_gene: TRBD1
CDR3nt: TGCGCCAGCAGCCAAGGAGGGACAGGGGGCTGGGACGAGCAGTACTTC
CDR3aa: CASSQGGTGGWDEQYF

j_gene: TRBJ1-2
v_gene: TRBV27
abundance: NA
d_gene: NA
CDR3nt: TGTGCCAGCAGATCACAGGGAACCGTAGCTAACTATGGCTACACCTTC
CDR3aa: CASRSQGTVANYGYTF

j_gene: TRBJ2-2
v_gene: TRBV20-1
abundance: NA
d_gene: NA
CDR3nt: TGCAGTGCTAGAAGGGACCGCGGGGAGCTGTTTTTT
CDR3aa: CSARRDRGELFF

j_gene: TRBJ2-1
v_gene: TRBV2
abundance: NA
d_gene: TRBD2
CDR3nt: TGTGCCAGCAGGGGACTAGCGGATTTGTCCACCTACAACGAGCAGTTCTTC
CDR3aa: CASRGLADLSTYNEQFF

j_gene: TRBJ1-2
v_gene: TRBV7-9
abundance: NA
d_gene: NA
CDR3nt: TGTGCCAGCAGCTCAGGCACGGGGCACTATGGCTACACCTTC
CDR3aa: CASSSGTGHYGYTF

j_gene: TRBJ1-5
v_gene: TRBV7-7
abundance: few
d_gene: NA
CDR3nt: TGTGCTAGCAGCTTTCTCGAGGGCAATCAGCCCCAGCATTTT
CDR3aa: CASSFLEGNQPQHF

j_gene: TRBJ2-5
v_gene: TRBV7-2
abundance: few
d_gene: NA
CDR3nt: TGTGCCAGCAGCTTTGGACCGGGGGAGACCCAGTACTTC
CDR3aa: CASSFGPGETQYF

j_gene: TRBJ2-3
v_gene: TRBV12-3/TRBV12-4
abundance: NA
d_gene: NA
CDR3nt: TGTGCCAGCAGTTTCTCAGCGGATGCGCAGTATTTT
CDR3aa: CASSFSADAQYF

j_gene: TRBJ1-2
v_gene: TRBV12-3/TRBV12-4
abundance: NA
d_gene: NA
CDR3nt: TGTGCCAGCAGTTCCTTTTGGTATGGCTACACCTTC
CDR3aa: CASSSFWYGYTF

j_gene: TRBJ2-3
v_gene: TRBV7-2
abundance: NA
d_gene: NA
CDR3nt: TGTGCCAGCACCCTTAGGGGGTGGGGGAGTACAGATACGCAGTATTTT
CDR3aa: CASTLRGWGSTDTQYF

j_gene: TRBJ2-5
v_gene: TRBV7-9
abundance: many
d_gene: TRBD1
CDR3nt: TGTGCCAGCAGCCCGGACAGGGCGGGGACCCAGTACTTC
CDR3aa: CASSPDRAGTQYF

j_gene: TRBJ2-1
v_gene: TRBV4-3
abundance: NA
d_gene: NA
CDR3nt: TGCGCCAGCAGCCAAGTTTTGGACTACCACAATGAGCAGTTCTTC
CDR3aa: CASSQVLDYHNEQFF

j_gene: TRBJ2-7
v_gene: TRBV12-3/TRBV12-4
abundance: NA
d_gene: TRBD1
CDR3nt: TGTGCCAGCACCTGGGACAGGAGCTACGAGCAGTACTTC
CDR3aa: CASTWDRSYEQYF